Listed below are T cell receptor beta chains from one sample, sequenced in a study of cytomegalovirus exposure and HLA in healthy donors. The table came from immunoSEQ multiplex PCR; TCRdb's copy has only in-frame clones and leaves some out. The data hold around 120,000 clones, with 60% to 85% observed a single time. The sample was PBMCs. These receptors all stem from a man under 40 in good health and CMV-seronegative. The CDR3 runs from the conserved cysteine through the conserved F or W. D genes are given only for firm matches. Expanded clones get a size class; other rows say once, few or many, or leave the size out.

cdr3_length: 16
j_call: TRBJ2-2
clone_size: -
d_call: TRBD1
v_call: TRBV5-1
cdr3_nt: TGCGCCAGCAGCCCCGGGACAGGGGTACTCACCGGGGAGCTGTTTTTT
cdr3_aa: CASSPGTGVLTGELFF

cdr3_length: 16
j_call: TRBJ2-6
clone_size: -
d_call: -
v_call: TRBV11-2
cdr3_nt: TGTGCCAGCAGCCCCCGGTTTGGCTCTGGGGCCAACGTCCTGACTTTC
cdr3_aa: CASSPRFGSGANVLTF

cdr3_length: 15
j_call: TRBJ1-5
clone_size: -
d_call: TRBD1
v_call: TRBV30
cdr3_nt: TGTGCCTGGAGCGGAACCAACCTACCCGGACAGGTATTGAATTTT
cdr3_aa: CAWSGTNLPGQVLNF

cdr3_length: 15
j_call: TRBJ1-5
clone_size: -
d_call: -
v_call: TRBV30
cdr3_nt: TGTGCCTGGAGTGCGGCAGGGCCGAGCAATCAGCCCCAGCATTTT
cdr3_aa: CAWSAAGPSNQPQHF

cdr3_length: 17
j_call: TRBJ1-1
clone_size: -
d_call: -
v_call: TRBV5-1
cdr3_nt: TGCGCCAGCAGCTCCTCCCTAACAGGTATTTTGAACACTGAAGCTTTCTTT
cdr3_aa: CASSSSLTGILNTEAFF

cdr3_length: 14
j_call: TRBJ2-7
clone_size: -
d_call: -
v_call: TRBV11-2
cdr3_nt: TGTGCCAGCAGCTTTGCTGACAGCTCCTACGAGCAGTACTTC
cdr3_aa: CASSFADSSYEQYF

cdr3_length: 12
j_call: TRBJ2-7
clone_size: -
d_call: -
v_call: TRBV6-1
cdr3_nt: TGTGCCAGCAGCGGAGGCCCCTACGAGCAGTACTTC
cdr3_aa: CASSGGPYEQYF

cdr3_length: 13
j_call: TRBJ1-1
clone_size: few
d_call: -
v_call: TRBV28
cdr3_nt: TGTGCCAGCAGTAAATCAGGGAACACTGAAGCTTTCTTT
cdr3_aa: CASSKSGNTEAFF

cdr3_length: 13
j_call: TRBJ2-3
clone_size: -
d_call: -
v_call: TRBV4-3
cdr3_nt: TGCGCCAGCAGTCCCGACTCAACTAGAACGCAGTATTTT
cdr3_aa: CASSPDSTRTQYF

cdr3_length: 13
j_call: TRBJ1-2
clone_size: -
d_call: -
v_call: TRBV28
cdr3_nt: TGTGCCAGCATCAGGGCCCCTAACTATGGCTACACCTTC
cdr3_aa: CASIRAPNYGYTF

cdr3_length: 12
j_call: TRBJ2-1
clone_size: -
d_call: TRBD2
v_call: TRBV10-1
cdr3_nt: TGCGCCAGCAGTGTAGCGGGAGGTGAGCAGTTCTTC
cdr3_aa: CASSVAGGEQFF

cdr3_length: 14
j_call: TRBJ1-1
clone_size: -
d_call: -
v_call: TRBV27
cdr3_nt: TGTGCCAGCTTCGAACTCGGGGGTGACACTGAAGCTTTCTTT
cdr3_aa: CASFELGGDTEAFF

cdr3_length: 13
j_call: TRBJ2-7
clone_size: -
d_call: -
v_call: TRBV7-9
cdr3_nt: TGTGCCAGCAGCTTTAGTAACTCCTACGAGCAGTACTTC
cdr3_aa: CASSFSNSYEQYF

cdr3_length: 17
j_call: TRBJ1-3
clone_size: -
d_call: -
v_call: TRBV7-9
cdr3_nt: TGTGCCAGCAGCTTATTGGTTTCGGGGATCTCTGGAAACACCATATATTTT
cdr3_aa: CASSLLVSGISGNTIYF

cdr3_length: 13
j_call: TRBJ1-5
clone_size: once
d_call: -
v_call: TRBV27
cdr3_nt: TGTGCCAGCAGTTTCAGGGGTTATCAGCCCCAGCATTTT
cdr3_aa: CASSFRGYQPQHF

cdr3_length: 13
j_call: TRBJ2-7
clone_size: once
d_call: TRBD1
v_call: TRBV5-1
cdr3_nt: TGCGCCAGCAGAGACAGGGGGCGATCCGAGCAGTACTTC
cdr3_aa: CASRDRGRSEQYF

cdr3_length: 13
j_call: TRBJ2-3
clone_size: -
d_call: -
v_call: TRBV27
cdr3_nt: TGTGCCAGCAGTCCCCACGGGATAGATACGCAGTATTTT
cdr3_aa: CASSPHGIDTQYF

cdr3_length: 14
j_call: TRBJ2-2
clone_size: -
d_call: -
v_call: TRBV5-1
cdr3_nt: TGCGCCAGCAGCTTGTTCCTATTTACCGGGGAGCTGTTTTTT
cdr3_aa: CASSLFLFTGELFF

cdr3_length: 14
j_call: TRBJ2-3
clone_size: -
d_call: -
v_call: TRBV5-6
cdr3_nt: TGTGCCAGCAGCTCGGGACTCTCCACGAATACGCAGTATTTT
cdr3_aa: CASSSGLSTNTQYF

cdr3_length: 13
j_call: TRBJ2-7
clone_size: -
d_call: TRBD1
v_call: TRBV19
cdr3_nt: TGTGCCAGTAGTATCGGGACAGACTACGAGCAGTACTTC
cdr3_aa: CASSIGTDYEQYF

cdr3_length: 14
j_call: TRBJ1-6
clone_size: -
d_call: -
v_call: TRBV6-5
cdr3_nt: TGTGCCAGCCGTGGTTCTACTCAGCGATCACCCCTCCACTTT
cdr3_aa: CASRGSTQRSPLHF

cdr3_length: 14
j_call: TRBJ2-2
clone_size: -
d_call: TRBD2
v_call: TRBV29-1
cdr3_nt: TGCAGCGTTCCTGGACTAGCGGGAGCCGGGGAGCTGTTTTTT
cdr3_aa: CSVPGLAGAGELFF

cdr3_length: 14
j_call: TRBJ1-3
clone_size: -
d_call: -
v_call: TRBV13
cdr3_nt: TGTGCCAACAGCTACGGGACATTTGGAAACACCATATATTTT
cdr3_aa: CANSYGTFGNTIYF

cdr3_length: 14
j_call: TRBJ1-2
clone_size: -
d_call: TRBD1
v_call: TRBV4-1
cdr3_nt: TGCGCCAGCAGCCAAGAGGACAGGCGCGTAGGCTACACCTTC
cdr3_aa: CASSQEDRRVGYTF

cdr3_length: 13
j_call: TRBJ2-7
clone_size: once
d_call: TRBD2
v_call: TRBV27
cdr3_nt: TGTGCCAGCAGGGGGGGGGACTCCTACGAGCAGTACTTC
cdr3_aa: CASRGGDSYEQYF

cdr3_length: 15
j_call: TRBJ1-4
clone_size: -
d_call: TRBD1
v_call: TRBV28
cdr3_nt: TGTGCCAGCAGTTCCTCCGACAGGGAAGGAGAAAAACTGTTTTTT
cdr3_aa: CASSSSDREGEKLFF

cdr3_length: 16
j_call: TRBJ2-7
clone_size: -
d_call: TRBD2
v_call: TRBV28
cdr3_nt: TGTGCCAGCAGCCGCCCCCTAGCGGGAGGGACCTACGAGCAGTACTTC
cdr3_aa: CASSRPLAGGTYEQYF

cdr3_length: 16
j_call: TRBJ2-1
clone_size: -
d_call: TRBD2
v_call: TRBV6-6
cdr3_nt: TGTGCCAGCAGTTACACACTAGCGGGAGGAGAGAATGAGCAGTTCTTC
cdr3_aa: CASSYTLAGGENEQFF

cdr3_length: 13
j_call: TRBJ2-7
clone_size: -
d_call: TRBD2
v_call: TRBV28
cdr3_nt: TGTGCCAGCAGTTTGAAGAGCGGGAGTGCGCAGTACTTC
cdr3_aa: CASSLKSGSAQYF

cdr3_length: 13
j_call: TRBJ2-1
clone_size: -
d_call: -
v_call: TRBV7-3
cdr3_nt: TGTGCCAGCAGCACCCGTAGCTACAATGAGCAGTTCTTC
cdr3_aa: CASSTRSYNEQFF

cdr3_length: 14
j_call: TRBJ1-1
clone_size: -
d_call: TRBD1
v_call: TRBV6-4
cdr3_nt: TGTGCCAGCAGTGATGACAGGGGGCGTACTGAAGCTTTCTTT
cdr3_aa: CASSDDRGRTEAFF

cdr3_length: 14
j_call: TRBJ1-2
clone_size: few
d_call: -
v_call: TRBV9
cdr3_nt: TGTGCCAGCAGCCCTTCGGGGGGGGGCCATGGCTACACCTTC
cdr3_aa: CASSPSGGGHGYTF

cdr3_length: 15
j_call: TRBJ1-4
clone_size: -
d_call: TRBD1
v_call: TRBV6-1
cdr3_nt: TGTGCCAGCAGTGAAGAGTCAGGGGGCGCTGAAAAACTGTTTTTT
cdr3_aa: CASSEESGGAEKLFF

cdr3_length: 13
j_call: TRBJ1-2
clone_size: few
d_call: -
v_call: TRBV6-5
cdr3_nt: TGTGCCAGCCGAGGAGGGGAAGGCTATGGCTACACCTTC
cdr3_aa: CASRGGEGYGYTF

cdr3_length: 13
j_call: TRBJ1-2
clone_size: few
d_call: -
v_call: TRBV4-1
cdr3_nt: TGCGCCAGCAGCCAAGACAGAAGCTATGGCTACACCTTC
cdr3_aa: CASSQDRSYGYTF

cdr3_length: 14
j_call: TRBJ2-7
clone_size: -
d_call: TRBD2
v_call: TRBV5-6
cdr3_nt: TGTGCCAGCAGCCTGGGACTAGCAATCCACGAGCAGTACTTC
cdr3_aa: CASSLGLAIHEQYF

cdr3_length: 12
j_call: TRBJ2-7
clone_size: few
d_call: TRBD2
v_call: TRBV10-3
cdr3_nt: TGTGCCATCGCTAGCGGGAACTACGAGCAGTACTTC
cdr3_aa: CAIASGNYEQYF

cdr3_length: 15
j_call: TRBJ2-7
clone_size: -
d_call: TRBD1
v_call: TRBV6-6
cdr3_nt: TGTGCCAGCAGTTACTCGGCAGGGGGCTCCTACGAGCAGTACTTC
cdr3_aa: CASSYSAGGSYEQYF

cdr3_length: 17
j_call: TRBJ1-1
clone_size: -
d_call: TRBD1
v_call: TRBV28
cdr3_nt: TGTGCCAGCAGTTTATGGACAGGGGGCGCCCTGAACACTGAAGCTTTCTTT
cdr3_aa: CASSLWTGGALNTEAFF

cdr3_length: 13
j_call: TRBJ1-2
clone_size: few
d_call: -
v_call: TRBV27
cdr3_nt: TGTGCCACCCGGCGGGACGGGCCCTATGGCTACACCTTC
cdr3_aa: CATRRDGPYGYTF

cdr3_length: 14
j_call: TRBJ1-5
clone_size: -
d_call: -
v_call: TRBV28
cdr3_nt: TGTGCCAGCAGTCCTACCGGGATGAATCAGCCCCAGCATTTT
cdr3_aa: CASSPTGMNQPQHF

cdr3_length: 15
j_call: TRBJ2-3
clone_size: -
d_call: -
v_call: TRBV9
cdr3_nt: TGTGCCAGCAGCGTAGCTCCAGGTCGCACAGATACGCAGTATTTT
cdr3_aa: CASSVAPGRTDTQYF

cdr3_length: 15
j_call: TRBJ1-5
clone_size: few
d_call: TRBD1
v_call: TRBV6-6
cdr3_nt: TGTGCCAGCAGCCCACAGGGGGCGAGCAATCAGCCCCAGCATTTT
cdr3_aa: CASSPQGASNQPQHF

cdr3_length: 16
j_call: TRBJ2-1
clone_size: -
d_call: TRBD2
v_call: TRBV5-1
cdr3_nt: TGCGCCAGCAGCGGGTATAGCGGGAGCTCCTACAATGAGCAGTTCTTC
cdr3_aa: CASSGYSGSSYNEQFF

cdr3_length: 14
j_call: TRBJ2-7
clone_size: -
d_call: TRBD1
v_call: TRBV10-3
cdr3_nt: TGTGCCATCAGCACCGGGACAGGGCCCTACGAGCAGTACTTC
cdr3_aa: CAISTGTGPYEQYF

cdr3_length: 13
j_call: TRBJ1-5
clone_size: -
d_call: -
v_call: TRBV7-2
cdr3_nt: TGTGCCAGCAGCTTAGCCTTCAATCAGCCCCAGCATTTT
cdr3_aa: CASSLAFNQPQHF

cdr3_length: 16
j_call: TRBJ1-3
clone_size: -
d_call: -
v_call: TRBV7-9
cdr3_nt: TGTGCCAGCAGCTTAAGGGGGACCCCCTCTGGAAACACCATATATTTT
cdr3_aa: CASSLRGTPSGNTIYF

cdr3_length: 15
j_call: TRBJ2-7
clone_size: -
d_call: TRBD1
v_call: TRBV27
cdr3_nt: TGTGCCAGCAGTTCCCTCGGGACAGATGACTACGAGCAGTACTTC
cdr3_aa: CASSSLGTDDYEQYF